This T cell receptor (beta chain) comes out of a study of early T cells in non-severe SARS-CoV-2 infection. The overall study: Unsorted whole-blood RNA was sequenced in bulk, leaving chains unpaired.

The TCR library protocol attached unique molecular identifiers to the individual cDNA molecules. TCRdb re-called the 5' RACE reads with MiXCR, one entry per CDR3 protein. Among about 81,000 distinct CDR3 sequences listed, 5% to 7% were seen once. The receptor's source is an adult who was a healthcare worker with PCR-confirmed SARS-CoV-2 infection or an uninfected control (not recorded which). Sequencing was performed on whole blood.

The CDR3 DNA reads TGTGCCAGCATTCCCCCCGGGACCCCGCCCTACGAGCAGTACTTC. This gives the protein CASIPPGTPPYEQYF. This rearrangement joins TRBV7-9 to TRBJ2-7, with D perhaps matching TRBD1 or TRBD2 (5 bases each). V shed 7 bases and J shed 2 bases, with 18 bases lying between them. This CDR3 region has 15 residues. In germline, CDR1 is SEHNR, CDR2 FQNEAQ (reference sequence).